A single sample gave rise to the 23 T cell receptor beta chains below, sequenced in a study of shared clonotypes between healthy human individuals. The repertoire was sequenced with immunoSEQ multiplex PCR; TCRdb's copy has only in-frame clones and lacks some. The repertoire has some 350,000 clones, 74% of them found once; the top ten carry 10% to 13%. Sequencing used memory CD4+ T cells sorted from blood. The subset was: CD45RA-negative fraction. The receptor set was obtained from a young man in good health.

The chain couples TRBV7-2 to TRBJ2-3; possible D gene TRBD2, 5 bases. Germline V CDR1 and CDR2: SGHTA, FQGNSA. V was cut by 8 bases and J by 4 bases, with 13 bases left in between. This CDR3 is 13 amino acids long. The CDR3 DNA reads TGTGCCAGCTGTCCCGAGAGGGCAGATACGCAGTATTTT. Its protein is CASCPERADTQYF.

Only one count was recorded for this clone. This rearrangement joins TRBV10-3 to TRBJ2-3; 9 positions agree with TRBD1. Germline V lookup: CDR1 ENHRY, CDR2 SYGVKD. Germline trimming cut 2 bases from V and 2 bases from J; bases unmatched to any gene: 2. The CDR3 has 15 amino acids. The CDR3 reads CAISEGTGHTDTQYF. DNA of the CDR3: TGTGCCATCAGTGAGGGGACAGGGCACACAGATACGCAGTATTTT.

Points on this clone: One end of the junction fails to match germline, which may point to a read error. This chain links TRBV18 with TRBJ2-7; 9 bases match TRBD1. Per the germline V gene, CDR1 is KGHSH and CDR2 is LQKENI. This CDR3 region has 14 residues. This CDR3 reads CASSPPTGGGEQYF. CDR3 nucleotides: TGTGCCAGCTCTCCACCGACAGGGGGTGGTGAGCAGTACTTC.

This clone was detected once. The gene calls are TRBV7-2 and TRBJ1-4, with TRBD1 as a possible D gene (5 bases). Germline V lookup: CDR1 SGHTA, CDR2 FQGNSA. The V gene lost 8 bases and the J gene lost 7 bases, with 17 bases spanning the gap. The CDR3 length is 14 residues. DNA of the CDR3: TGTGCCAGCCGAGATCCTGGGGCGGGTGAAAAACTGTTTTTT. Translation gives CASRDPGAGEKLFF.

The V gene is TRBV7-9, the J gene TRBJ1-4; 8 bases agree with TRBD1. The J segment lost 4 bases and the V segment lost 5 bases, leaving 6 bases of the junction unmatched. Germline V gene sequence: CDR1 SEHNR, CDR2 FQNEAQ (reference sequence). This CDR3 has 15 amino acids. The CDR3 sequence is CASSKDRGGNEKLFF. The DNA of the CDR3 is TGTGCCAGCAGCAAAGACAGGGGCGGTAATGAAAAACTGTTTTTT. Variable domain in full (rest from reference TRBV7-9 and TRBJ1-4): DTGVSQNPRHKITKRGQNVTFRCDPISEHNRLYWYRQTLGQGPEFLTYFQNEAQLEKSRLLSDRFSAERPKGSFSTLEIQRTEQGDSAMYLCASSKDRGGNEKLFFGSGTQLSVL.

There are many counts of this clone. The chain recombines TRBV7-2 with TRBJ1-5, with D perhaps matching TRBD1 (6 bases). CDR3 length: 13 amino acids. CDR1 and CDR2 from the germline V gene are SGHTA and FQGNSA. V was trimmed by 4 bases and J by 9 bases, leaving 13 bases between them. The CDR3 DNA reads TGTGCCAGCAGCTGGGACACCGGAGGGCCCCAGCATTTT. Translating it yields CASSWDTGGPQHF. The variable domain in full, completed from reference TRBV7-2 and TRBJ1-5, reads GAGVSQSPSNKVTEKGKDVELRCDPISGHTALYWYRQSLGQGLEFLIYFQGNSAPDKSGLPSDRFSAERTGGSVSTLTIQRTQQEDSAVYLCASSWDTGGPQHFGDGTRLSIL.

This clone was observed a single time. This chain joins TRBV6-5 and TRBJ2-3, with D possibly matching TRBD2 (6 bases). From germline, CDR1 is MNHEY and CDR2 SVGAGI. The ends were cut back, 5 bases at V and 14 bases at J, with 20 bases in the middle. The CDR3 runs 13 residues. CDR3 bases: TGTGCCAGCAGTCCCTCCGGACTACCGCTACGGTATTTT. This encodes CASSPSGLPLRYF.

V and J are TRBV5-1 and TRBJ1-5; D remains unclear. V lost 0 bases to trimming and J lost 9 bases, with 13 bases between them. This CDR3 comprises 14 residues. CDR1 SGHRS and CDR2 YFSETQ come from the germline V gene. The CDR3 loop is CASSLGEGGLPQHF. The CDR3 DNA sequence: TGCGCCAGCAGCTTGGGGGAGGGCGGTCTGCCCCAGCATTTT.

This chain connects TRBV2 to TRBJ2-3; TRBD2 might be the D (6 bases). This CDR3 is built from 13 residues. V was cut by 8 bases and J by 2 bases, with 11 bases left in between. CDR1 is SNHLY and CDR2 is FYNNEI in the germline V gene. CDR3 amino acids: CASAWGDTDTQYF. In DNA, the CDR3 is TGTGCCAGCGCGTGGGGGGACACAGATACGCAGTATTTT.

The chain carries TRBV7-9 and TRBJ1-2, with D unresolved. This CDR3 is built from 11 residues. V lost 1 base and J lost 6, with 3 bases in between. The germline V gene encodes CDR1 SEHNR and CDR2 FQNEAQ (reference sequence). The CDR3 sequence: CASSLGDGYTF. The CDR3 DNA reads TGTGCCAGCAGCTTAGGGGATGGCTACACCTTC.

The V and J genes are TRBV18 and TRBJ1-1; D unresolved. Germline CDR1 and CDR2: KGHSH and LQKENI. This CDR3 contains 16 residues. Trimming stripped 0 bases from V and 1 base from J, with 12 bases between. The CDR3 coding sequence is TGTGCCAGCTCACCACCGTCACGTAGGCAGAACACTGAAGCTTTCTTT. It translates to CASSPPSRRQNTEAFF.

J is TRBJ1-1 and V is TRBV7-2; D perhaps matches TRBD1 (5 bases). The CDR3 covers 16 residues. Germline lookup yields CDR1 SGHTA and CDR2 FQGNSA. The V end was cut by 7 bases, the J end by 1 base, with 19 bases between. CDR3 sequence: CASTTVLTDKNTEAFF. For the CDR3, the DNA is TGTGCCAGCACAACGGTCTTGACAGACAAGAACACTGAAGCTTTCTTT.

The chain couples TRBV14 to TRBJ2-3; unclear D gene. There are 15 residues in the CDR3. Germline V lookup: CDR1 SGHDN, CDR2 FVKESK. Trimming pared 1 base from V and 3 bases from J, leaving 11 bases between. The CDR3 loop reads CASSQGRHWTDTQYF. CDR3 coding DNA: TGTGCCAGCAGCCAAGGCAGGCATTGGACAGATACGCAGTATTTT. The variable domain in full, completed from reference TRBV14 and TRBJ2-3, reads EAGVTQFPSHSVIEKGQTVTLRCDPISGHDNLYWYRRVMGKEIKFLLHFVKESKQDESGMPNNRFLAERTGGTYSTLKVQPAELEDSGVYFCASSQGRHWTDTQYFGPGTRLTVL.

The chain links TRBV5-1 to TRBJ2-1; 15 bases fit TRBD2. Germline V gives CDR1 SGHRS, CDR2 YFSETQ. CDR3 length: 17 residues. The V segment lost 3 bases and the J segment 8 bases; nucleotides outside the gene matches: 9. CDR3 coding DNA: TGCGCCAGCAGCTCTCTCCCAGGACTAGCGGGAGGGGATGAGCAGTTCTTC. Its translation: CASSSLPGLAGGDEQFF.

CDR3 DNA: TGCGCCAGCAGTCGGGCTAGCGGGAGGCCTTTGGACGAGCAGTACTTC. This encodes CASSRASGRPLDEQYF. This chain uses TRBV23-1 with TRBJ2-7; 11 nucleotides align to TRBD2. TRBV23-1 is placed among ORFs of uncertain function. This CDR3 spans 16 amino acids. Unmatched junction bases numbered 10, after V lost 4 bases and J lost 5 bases.

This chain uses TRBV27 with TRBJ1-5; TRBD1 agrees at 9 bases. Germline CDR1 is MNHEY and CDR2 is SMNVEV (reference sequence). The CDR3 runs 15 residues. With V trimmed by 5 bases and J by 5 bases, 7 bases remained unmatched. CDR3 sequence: CASSPLQGAHQPQHF. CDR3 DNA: TGTGCCAGCAGTCCCTTACAGGGGGCTCATCAGCCCCAGCATTTT.

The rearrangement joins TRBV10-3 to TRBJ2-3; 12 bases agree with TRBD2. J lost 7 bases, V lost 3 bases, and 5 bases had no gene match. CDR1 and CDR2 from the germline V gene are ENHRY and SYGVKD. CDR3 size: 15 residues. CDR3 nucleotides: TGTGCCATCAGTGACGCGCTAGCGGGAGGGCATACGCAGTATTTT. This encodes CAISDALAGGHTQYF.

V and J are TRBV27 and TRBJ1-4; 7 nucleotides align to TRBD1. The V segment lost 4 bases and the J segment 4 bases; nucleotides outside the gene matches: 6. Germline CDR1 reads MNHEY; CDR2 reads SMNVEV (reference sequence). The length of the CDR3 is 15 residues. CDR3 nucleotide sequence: TGTGCCAGCAGTTCGTTACGGGACAGTAATGAAAAACTGTTTTTT. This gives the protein CASSSLRDSNEKLFF.

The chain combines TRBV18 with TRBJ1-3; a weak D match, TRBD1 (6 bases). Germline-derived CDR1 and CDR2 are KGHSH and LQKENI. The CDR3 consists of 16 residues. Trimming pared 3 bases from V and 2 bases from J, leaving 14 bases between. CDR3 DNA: TGTGCCAGCTCACCCCAACAGGGTAACGCTGGAAACACCATATATTTT. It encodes CASSPQQGNAGNTIYF. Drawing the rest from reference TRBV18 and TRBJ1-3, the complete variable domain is NAGVMQNPRHLVRRRGQEARLRCSPMKGHSHVYWYRQLPEEGLKFMVYLQKENIIDESGMPKERFSAEFPKEGPSILRIQQVVRGDSAAYFCASSPQQGNAGNTIYFGEGSWLTVV.

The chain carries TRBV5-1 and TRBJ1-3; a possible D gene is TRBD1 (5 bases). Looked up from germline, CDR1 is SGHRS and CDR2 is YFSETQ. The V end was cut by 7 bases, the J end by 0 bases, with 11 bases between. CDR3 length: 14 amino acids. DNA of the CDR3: TGCGCCAGCGCCTCAGACAGCTCTGGAAACACCATATATTTT. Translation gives CASASDSSGNTIYF.

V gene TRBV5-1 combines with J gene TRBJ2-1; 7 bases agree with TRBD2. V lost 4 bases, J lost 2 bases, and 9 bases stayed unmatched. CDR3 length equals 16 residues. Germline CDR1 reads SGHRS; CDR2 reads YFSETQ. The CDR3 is CASSPALAATYNEQFF. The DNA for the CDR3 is TGCGCCAGCAGCCCGGCCCTAGCGGCAACCTACAATGAGCAGTTCTTC.

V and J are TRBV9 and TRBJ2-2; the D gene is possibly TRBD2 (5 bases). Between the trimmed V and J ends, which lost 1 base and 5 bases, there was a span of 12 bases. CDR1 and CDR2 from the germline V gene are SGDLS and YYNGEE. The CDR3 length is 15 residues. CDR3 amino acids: CASSVSGISTGELFF. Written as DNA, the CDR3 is TGTGCCAGCAGCGTAAGCGGAATCTCAACCGGGGAGCTGTTTTTT. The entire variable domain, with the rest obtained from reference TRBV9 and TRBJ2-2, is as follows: DSGVTQTPKHLITATGQRVTLRCSPRSGDLSVYWYQQSLDQGLQFLIQYYNGEERAKGNILERFSAQQFPDLHSELNLSSLELGDSALYFCASSVSGISTGELFFGEGSRLTVL.

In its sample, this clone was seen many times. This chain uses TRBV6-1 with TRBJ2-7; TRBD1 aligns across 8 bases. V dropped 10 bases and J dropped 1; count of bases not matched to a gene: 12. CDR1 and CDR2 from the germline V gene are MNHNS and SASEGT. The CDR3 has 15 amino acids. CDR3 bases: TGTGCCACCCGGATAGTTGGGACAGGTTCCTACGAGCAGTACTTC. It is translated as CATRIVGTGSYEQYF.